This T cell receptor (beta chain) stems from a study of OX40 agonist ivuxolimab in advanced cancers. TCRdb's table, derived via immunoSEQ multiplex PCR, lists solely in-frame clones and lacks some. The data contain about 77,000 clones, around 87% of them singletons. Germline trimming cut 5 bases from V and 0 bases from J; bases unmatched to any gene: 3. This CDR3 comprises 15 residues. Germline values: CDR1 MNHEY, CDR2 SMNVEV (reference sequence). The chain couples TRBV27 to TRBJ1-4; 7 nucleotides match TRBD1. The sequence came from an adult with an advanced solid tumor such as melanoma, head and neck, liver or kidney cancer. Here the sequenced sample was CD4+ or CD8+ T cells sorted from blood, taken in a trial of the OX40 agonist ivuxolimab. The CDR3 DNA follows: TGTGCCAGCAGTAGACAGGGTGCAACTAATGAAAAACTGTTTTTT. It yields the protein CASSRQGATNEKLFF.